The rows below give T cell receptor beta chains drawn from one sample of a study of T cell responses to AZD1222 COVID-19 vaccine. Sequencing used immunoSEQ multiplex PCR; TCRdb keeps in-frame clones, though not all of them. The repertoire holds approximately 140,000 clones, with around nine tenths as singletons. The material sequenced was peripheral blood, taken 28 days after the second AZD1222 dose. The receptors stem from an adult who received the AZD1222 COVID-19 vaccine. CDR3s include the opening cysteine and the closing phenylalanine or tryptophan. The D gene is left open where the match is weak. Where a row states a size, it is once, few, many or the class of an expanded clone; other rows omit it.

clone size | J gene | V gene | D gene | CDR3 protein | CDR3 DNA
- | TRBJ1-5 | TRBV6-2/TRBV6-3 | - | CASSYSRTVGNQPQHF | TGTGCCAGCAGTTACTCGAGAACAGTTGGCAATCAGCCCCAGCATTTT
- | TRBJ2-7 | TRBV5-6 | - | CASSRRLPTYEQYF | TGTGCCAGCAGCCGGAGACTGCCAACCTACGAGCAGTACTTC
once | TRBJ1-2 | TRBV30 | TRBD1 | CAWSGDRGYGYTF | TGTGCCTGGAGTGGGGACAGGGGCTATGGCTACACCTTC
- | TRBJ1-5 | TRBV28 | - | CASSLPNNQPQHF | TGTGCCAGCAGTTTGCCAAACAATCAGCCCCAGCATTTT
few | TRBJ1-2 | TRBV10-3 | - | CAISDPGVGYTF | TGTGCCATCAGTGATCCGGGGGTCGGCTACACCTTC
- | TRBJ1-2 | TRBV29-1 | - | CSVEEGGALGYTF | TGCAGCGTTGAAGAGGGGGGGGCCCTTGGCTACACCTTC
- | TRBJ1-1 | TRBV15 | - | CATSRDRQHMNTEAFF | TGTGCCACCAGCAGAGATCGTCAACATATGAACACTGAAGCTTTCTTT
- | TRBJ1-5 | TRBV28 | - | CATGTHQPQHF | TGTGCCACAGGGACCCATCAGCCCCAGCATTTT
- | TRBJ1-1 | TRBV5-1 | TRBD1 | CASSFQGAKRATEAFF | TGCGCCAGCAGCTTCCAGGGGGCAAAGAGGGCCACTGAAGCTTTCTTT
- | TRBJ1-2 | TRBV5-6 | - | CASSSMTEYGYTF | TGTGCCAGCAGCTCTATGACAGAGTATGGCTACACCTTC
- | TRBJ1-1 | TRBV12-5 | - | CASGFSGQFMNTEAFF | TGTGCTAGTGGTTTTTCGGGACAATTTATGAACACTGAAGCTTTCTTT
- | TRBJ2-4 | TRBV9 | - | CASSVASGSDIQYF | TGTGCCAGCAGCGTAGCTTCAGGGTCGGACATTCAGTACTTC
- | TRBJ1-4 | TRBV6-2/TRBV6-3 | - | CASSPRGLREKLFF | TGTGCCAGCAGCCCGAGGGGCCTCCGAGAAAAACTGTTTTTT
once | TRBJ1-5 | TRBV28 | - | CASSLRGWRHGPQPQHF | TGTGCCAGCAGTTTAAGGGGTTGGAGACACGGGCCTCAGCCCCAGCATTTT
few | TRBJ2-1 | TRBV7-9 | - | CASSPPLGVSAYNEQFF | TGTGCCAGCAGCCCCCCCTTGGGGGTATCGGCCTACAATGAGCAGTTCTTC
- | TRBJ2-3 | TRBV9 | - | CASSVGVYPSTDTQYF | TGTGCCAGCAGCGTAGGCGTTTATCCTAGCACAGATACGCAGTATTTT
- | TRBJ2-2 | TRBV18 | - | CASSPPGPSGELFF | TGTGCCAGCTCACCACCGGGTCCGTCCGGGGAGCTGTTTTTT
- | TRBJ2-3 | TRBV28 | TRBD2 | CASSSAISSGSSDTQYF | TGTGCCAGCAGTTCGGCCATTTCTAGCGGGAGTTCGGATACGCAGTATTTT
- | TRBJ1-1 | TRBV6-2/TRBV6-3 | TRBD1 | CASSPYRGRDTEAFF | TGTGCCAGCAGTCCCTACAGGGGGCGGGACACTGAAGCTTTCTTT
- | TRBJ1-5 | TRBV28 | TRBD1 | CASSFLDRGINQPQHF | TGTGCCAGCAGTTTCCTTGACAGGGGGATTAATCAGCCCCAGCATTTT
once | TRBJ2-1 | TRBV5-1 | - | CASSSQGVSYNEQFF | TGCGCCAGCAGCTCTCAGGGAGTCTCCTACAATGAGCAGTTCTTC
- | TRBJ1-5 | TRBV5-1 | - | CASSPGTDNQPQHF | TGCGCCAGCAGCCCCGGGACGGACAATCAGCCCCAGCATTTT
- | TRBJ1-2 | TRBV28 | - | CASSTGANYGYTF | TGTGCCAGCAGCACGGGGGCCAACTATGGCTACACCTTC
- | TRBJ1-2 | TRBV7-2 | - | CASSLERYGYTF | TGTGCCAGCAGCTTAGAACGATATGGCTACACCTTC
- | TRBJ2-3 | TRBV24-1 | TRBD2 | CATSDYGTSGGAGTDTQYF | TGTGCCACCAGTGACTATGGGACTAGCGGGGGGGCAGGAACAGATACGCAGTATTTT
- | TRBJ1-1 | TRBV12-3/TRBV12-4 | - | CASTPGGTRRAFF | TGTGCCAGCACCCCGGGGGGGACTAGGAGAGCTTTCTTT
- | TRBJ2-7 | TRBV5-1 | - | CASSTSYEQYF | TGCGCCAGCAGCACCTCCTACGAGCAGTACTTC
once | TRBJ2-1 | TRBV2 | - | CASSGGQDSYNEQFF | TGTGCCAGCAGTGGTGGGCAGGACTCCTACAATGAGCAGTTCTTC
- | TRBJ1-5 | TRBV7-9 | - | CASSLSRNQPQHF | TGTGCCAGCAGCTTATCCCGAAATCAGCCCCAGCATTTT
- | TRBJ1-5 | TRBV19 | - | CASSHVGAGYSNQPQHF | TGTGCCAGTAGTCACGTGGGCGCGGGGTATAGCAATCAGCCCCAGCATTTT
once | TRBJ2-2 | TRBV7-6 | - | CASSSMNTGELFF | TGTGCCAGCAGCTCAATGAACACCGGGGAGCTGTTTTTT
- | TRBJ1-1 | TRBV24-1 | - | CATSAGAEAFF | TGTGCCACCTCTGCGGGGGCTGAAGCTTTCTTT
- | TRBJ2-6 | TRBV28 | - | CASTPQGSGANVLTF | TGTGCCAGCACCCCCCAGGGTTCCGGGGCCAACGTCCTGACTTTC
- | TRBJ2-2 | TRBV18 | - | CASSPHRELAITGELFF | TGTGCCAGCTCACCGCACCGTGAATTAGCAATCACCGGGGAGCTGTTTTTT
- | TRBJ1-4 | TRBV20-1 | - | CSAFRNEKLFF | TGCAGTGCTTTCAGAAATGAAAAACTGTTTTTT
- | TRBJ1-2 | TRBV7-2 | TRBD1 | CASSLARQGANYGYTF | TGTGCCAGCAGCTTAGCGCGGCAGGGGGCGAACTATGGCTACACCTTC
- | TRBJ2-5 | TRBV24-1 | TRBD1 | CATSDNRGPQYF | TGTGCCACCAGTGATAACAGGGGACCCCAGTACTTC
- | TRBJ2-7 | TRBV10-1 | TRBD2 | CAKQGNCSGCLSSYEQYF | TGCGCAAAGCAGGGTAACTGTAGCGGGTGTTTAAGCTCCTACGAGCAGTACTTC
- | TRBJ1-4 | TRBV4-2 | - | CASSQVATNEKLFF | TGTGCCAGCAGCCAGGTTGCAACTAATGAAAAACTGTTTTTT
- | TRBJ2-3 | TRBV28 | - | CASSLKGGGYTQYF | TGTGCCAGCAGTTTAAAGGGCGGCGGGTATACGCAGTATTTT
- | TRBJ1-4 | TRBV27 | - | CASSPFQATNEKLFF | TGTGCCAGCAGTCCGTTTCAAGCAACTAATGAAAAACTGTTTTTT